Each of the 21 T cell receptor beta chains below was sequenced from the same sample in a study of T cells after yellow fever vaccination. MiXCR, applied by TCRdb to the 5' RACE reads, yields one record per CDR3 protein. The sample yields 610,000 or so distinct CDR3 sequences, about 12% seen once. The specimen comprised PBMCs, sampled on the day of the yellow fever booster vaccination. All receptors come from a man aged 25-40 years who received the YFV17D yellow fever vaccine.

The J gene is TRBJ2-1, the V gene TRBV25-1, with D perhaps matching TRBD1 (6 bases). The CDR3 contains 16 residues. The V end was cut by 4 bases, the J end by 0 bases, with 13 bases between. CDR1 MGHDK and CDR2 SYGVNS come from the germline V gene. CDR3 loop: CASSGKTGYSYNEQFF. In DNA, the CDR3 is TGTGCCAGCAGTGGAAAGACAGGCTACTCCTACAATGAGCAGTTCTTC. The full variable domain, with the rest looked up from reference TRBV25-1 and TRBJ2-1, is EADIYQTPRYLVIGTGKKITLECSQTMGHDKMYWYQQDPGMELHLIHYSYGVNSTEKGDLSSESTVSRIRTEHFPLTLESARPSHTSQYLCASSGKTGYSYNEQFFGPGTRLTVL.

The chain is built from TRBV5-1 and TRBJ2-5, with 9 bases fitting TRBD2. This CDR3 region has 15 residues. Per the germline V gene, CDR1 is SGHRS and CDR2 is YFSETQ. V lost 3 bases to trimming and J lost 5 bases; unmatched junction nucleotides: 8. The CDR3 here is CASSSNSGSEETQYF. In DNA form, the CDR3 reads TGCGCCAGCAGCTCAAATAGCGGGAGTGAGGAGACCCAGTACTTC.

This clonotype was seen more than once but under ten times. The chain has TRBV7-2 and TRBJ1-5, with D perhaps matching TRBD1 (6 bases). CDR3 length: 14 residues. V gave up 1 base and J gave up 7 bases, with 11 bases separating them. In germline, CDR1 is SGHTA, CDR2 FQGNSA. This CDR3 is CASSLDPGDQPQHF. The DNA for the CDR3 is TGTGCCAGCAGCTTAGACCCAGGGGACCAGCCCCAGCATTTT.

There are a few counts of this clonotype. The CDR3 spells CASSLSYHNEQFF. The CDR3 DNA reads as TGTGCCAGCAGCTTAAGCTACCACAATGAGCAGTTCTTC. The chain links TRBV7-2 to TRBJ2-1; D remains unclear. The CDR3 has 13 residues. Trimming took off 2 bases at V and 5 bases at J, with 7 bases between the two ends. Germline V gene data show CDR1 as SGHTA and CDR2 as FQGNSA.

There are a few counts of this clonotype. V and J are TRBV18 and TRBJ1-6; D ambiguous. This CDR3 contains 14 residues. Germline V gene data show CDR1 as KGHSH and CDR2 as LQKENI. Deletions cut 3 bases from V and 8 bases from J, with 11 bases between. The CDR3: CASSPALVDSPLHF. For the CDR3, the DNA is TGTGCCAGCTCACCGGCTCTGGTGGATTCACCCCTCCACTTT. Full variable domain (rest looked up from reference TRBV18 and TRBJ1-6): NAGVMQNPRHLVRRRGQEARLRCSPMKGHSHVYWYRQLPEEGLKFMVYLQKENIIDESGMPKERFSAEFPKEGPSILRIQQVVRGDSAAYFCASSPALVDSPLHFGNGTRLTVT.

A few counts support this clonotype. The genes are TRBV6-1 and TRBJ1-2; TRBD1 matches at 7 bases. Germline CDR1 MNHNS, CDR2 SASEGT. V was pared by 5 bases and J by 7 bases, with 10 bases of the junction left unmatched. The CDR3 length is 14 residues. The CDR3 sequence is CASSPTGASGGYTF. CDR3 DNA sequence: TGTGCCAGCAGTCCCACAGGGGCAAGTGGTGGCTACACCTTC.

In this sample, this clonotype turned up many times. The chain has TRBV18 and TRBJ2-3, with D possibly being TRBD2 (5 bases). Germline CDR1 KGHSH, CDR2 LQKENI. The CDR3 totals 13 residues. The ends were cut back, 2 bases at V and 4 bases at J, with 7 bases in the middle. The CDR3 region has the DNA TGTGCCAGCTCACCAAAGAGGGCAGATACGCAGTATTTT. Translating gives CASSPKRADTQYF.

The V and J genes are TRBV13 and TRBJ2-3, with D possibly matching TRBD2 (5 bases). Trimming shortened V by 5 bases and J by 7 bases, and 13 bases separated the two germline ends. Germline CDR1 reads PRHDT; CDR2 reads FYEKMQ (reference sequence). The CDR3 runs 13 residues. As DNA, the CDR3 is TGTGCCAGCAGCCCTCCGGGAATTAATACGCAGTATTTT. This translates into CASSPPGINTQYF.

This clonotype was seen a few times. The CDR3 region is CASSYARDIDTYNEQFF. In DNA form, the CDR3 reads TGTGCCAGCAGCTACGCTCGGGACATCGATACCTACAATGAGCAGTTCTTC. The chain has TRBV7-2 and TRBJ2-1; D might be TRBD1 (6 bases). Trimming removed 4 bases from V and 2 bases from J, with 18 bases in between. This CDR3 is 17 amino acids long. Germline CDR1 SGHTA, CDR2 FQGNSA.

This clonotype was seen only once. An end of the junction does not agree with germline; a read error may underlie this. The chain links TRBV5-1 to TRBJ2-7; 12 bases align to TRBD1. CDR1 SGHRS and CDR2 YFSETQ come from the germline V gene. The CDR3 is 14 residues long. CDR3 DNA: TGCGCCAGCAGCCCGGGACAGGGGGCCTACGAGCAGAACTTC. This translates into CASSPGQGAYEQNF.

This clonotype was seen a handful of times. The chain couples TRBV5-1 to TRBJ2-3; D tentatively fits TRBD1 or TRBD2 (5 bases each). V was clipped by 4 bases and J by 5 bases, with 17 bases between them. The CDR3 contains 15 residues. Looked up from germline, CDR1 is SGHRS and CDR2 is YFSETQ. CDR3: CASSGSGTRGDTQYF. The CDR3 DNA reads TGCGCCAGCAGCGGATCCGGGACCCGGGGAGATACGCAGTATTTT.

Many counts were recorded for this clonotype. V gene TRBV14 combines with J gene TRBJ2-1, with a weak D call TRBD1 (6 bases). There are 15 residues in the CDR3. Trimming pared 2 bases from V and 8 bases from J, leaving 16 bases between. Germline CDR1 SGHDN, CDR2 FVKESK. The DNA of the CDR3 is TGTGCCAGCAGCCAACGGGATAGGGGGAATTATGAGCAGTTCTTC. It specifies CASSQRDRGNYEQFF.

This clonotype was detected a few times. The CDR3 coding sequence is TGCGCCAGCAGCTCCACTTCAGGGGGCGAAACGCAGTATTTT. Amino acids: CASSSTSGGETQYF. V gene TRBV5-1 combines with J gene TRBJ2-3, with 8 bases matching TRBD1. The CDR3 is made up of 14 amino acids. The V gene's germline CDR1 is SGHRS and CDR2 YFSETQ. The trim removed 3 bases at V and 9 bases at J, leaving 9 bases unmatched.

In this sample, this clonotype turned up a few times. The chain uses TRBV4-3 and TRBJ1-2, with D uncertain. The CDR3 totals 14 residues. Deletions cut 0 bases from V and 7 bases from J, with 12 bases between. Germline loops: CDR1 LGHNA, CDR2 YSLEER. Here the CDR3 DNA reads TGCGCCAGCAGCCAAGACGGCAGGACCGGTGGCTACACCTTC. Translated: CASSQDGRTGGYTF.

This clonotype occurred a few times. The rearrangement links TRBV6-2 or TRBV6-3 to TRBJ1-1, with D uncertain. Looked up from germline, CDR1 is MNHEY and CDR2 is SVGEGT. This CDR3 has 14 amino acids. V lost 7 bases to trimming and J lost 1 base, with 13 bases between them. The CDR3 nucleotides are TGTGCCAGCAAGTTACGAGGCCAGAACACTGAAGCTTTCTTT. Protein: CASKLRGQNTEAFF.

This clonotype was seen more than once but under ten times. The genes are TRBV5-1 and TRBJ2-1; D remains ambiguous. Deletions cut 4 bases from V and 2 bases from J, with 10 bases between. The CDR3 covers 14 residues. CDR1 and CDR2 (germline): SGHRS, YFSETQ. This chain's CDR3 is CASSAQDPYNEQFF. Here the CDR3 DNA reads TGCGCCAGCAGCGCGCAGGACCCCTACAATGAGCAGTTCTTC.

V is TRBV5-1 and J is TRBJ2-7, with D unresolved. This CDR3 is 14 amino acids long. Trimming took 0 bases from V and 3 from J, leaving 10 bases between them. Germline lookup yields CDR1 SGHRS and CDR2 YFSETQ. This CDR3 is CASSLAGFDYEQYF. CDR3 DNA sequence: TGCGCCAGCAGCTTGGCCGGGTTCGACTACGAGCAGTACTTC.

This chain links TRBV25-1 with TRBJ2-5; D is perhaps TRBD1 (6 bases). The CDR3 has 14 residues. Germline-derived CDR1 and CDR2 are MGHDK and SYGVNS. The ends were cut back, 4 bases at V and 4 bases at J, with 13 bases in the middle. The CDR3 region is CASSGRGFLETQYF. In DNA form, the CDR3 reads TGTGCCAGCAGTGGCAGGGGTTTTCTAGAGACCCAGTACTTC.

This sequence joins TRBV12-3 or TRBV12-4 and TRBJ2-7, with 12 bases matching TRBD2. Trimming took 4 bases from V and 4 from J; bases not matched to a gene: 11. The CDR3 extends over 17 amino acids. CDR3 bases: TGTGCCAGCAGTTATCGACTAGCGGGAGAGATAAGATACGAGCAGTACTTC. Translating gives CASSYRLAGEIRYEQYF.

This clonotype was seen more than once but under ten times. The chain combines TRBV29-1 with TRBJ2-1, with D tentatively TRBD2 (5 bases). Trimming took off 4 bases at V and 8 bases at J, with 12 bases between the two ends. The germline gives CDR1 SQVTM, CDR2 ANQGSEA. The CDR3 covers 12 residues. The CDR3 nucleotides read TGCAGCGTTGGTCCGGCGGGCGATGAGCAGTTCTTC. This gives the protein CSVGPAGDEQFF.

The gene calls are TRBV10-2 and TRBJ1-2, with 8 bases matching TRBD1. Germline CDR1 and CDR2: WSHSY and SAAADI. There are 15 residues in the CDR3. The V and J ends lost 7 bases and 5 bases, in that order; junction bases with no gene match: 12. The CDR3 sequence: CASKDEAGGRYGYTF. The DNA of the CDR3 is TGCGCCAGCAAGGACGAGGCAGGGGGCCGGTATGGCTACACCTTC.